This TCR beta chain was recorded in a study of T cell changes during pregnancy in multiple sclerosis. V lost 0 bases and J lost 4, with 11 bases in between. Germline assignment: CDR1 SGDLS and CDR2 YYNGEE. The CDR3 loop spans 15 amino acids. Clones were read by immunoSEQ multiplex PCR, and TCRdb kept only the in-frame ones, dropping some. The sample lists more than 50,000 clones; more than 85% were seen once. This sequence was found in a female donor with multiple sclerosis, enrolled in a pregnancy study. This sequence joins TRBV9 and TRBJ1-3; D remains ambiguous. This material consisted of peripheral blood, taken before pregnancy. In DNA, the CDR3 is TGTGCCAGCAGCGTAGTTGCGGGAACGGGAAACACCATATATTTT. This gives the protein CASSVVAGTGNTIYF.